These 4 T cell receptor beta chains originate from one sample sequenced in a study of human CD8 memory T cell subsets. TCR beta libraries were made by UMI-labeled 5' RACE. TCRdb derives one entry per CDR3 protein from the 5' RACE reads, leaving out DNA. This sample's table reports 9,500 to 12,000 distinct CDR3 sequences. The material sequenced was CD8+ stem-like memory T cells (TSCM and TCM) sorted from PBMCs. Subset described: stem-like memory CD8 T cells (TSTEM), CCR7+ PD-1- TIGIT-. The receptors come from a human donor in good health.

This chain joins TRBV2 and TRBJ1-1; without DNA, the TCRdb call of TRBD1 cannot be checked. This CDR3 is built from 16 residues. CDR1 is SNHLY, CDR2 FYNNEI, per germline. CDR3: CASLGITGGVLGEAFF.

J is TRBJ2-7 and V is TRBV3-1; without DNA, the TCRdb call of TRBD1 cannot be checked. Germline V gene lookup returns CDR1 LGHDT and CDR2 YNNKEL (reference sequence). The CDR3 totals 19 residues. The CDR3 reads CASSQDLRHNRGGTYEQYF.

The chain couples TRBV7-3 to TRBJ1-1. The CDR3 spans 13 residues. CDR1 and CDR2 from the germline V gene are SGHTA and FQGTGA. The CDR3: CASSHTGTTEAFF.

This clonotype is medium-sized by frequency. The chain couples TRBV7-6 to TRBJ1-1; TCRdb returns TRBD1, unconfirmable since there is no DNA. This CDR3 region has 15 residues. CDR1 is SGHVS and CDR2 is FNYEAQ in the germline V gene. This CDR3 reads CASSSRQGMNTEAFF. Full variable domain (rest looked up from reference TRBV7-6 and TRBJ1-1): GAGVSQSPRYKVTKRGQDVALRCDPISGHVSLYWYRQALGQGPEFLTYFNYEAQQDKSGLPNDRFSAERPEGSISTLTIQRTEQRDSAMYRCASSSRQGMNTEAFFGQGTRLTVV.